This TCR beta chain was found in a study of tumor-infiltrating lymphocytes in primary liver carcinoma. Study summary: Productive TCRbeta read yields ran from roughly 3.65 to 7.13 million per sample and were similar between tissues.

Reverse transcription of about 0.5 ug total RNA with a constant-region primer produced TCR beta cDNA. Libraries covering TCR beta were generated through three nested multiplex PCR rounds (using a slightly modified ARM-PCR). TCRdb re-derived calls from the multiplex PCR reads in MiXCR, one entry per CDR3 protein. The sample includes tens of thousands of distinct CDR3 sequences, 77% of them seen just once. Bulk tissue was left unsorted, and RNA and DNA were co-extracted from 20-30 mg of it. At sampling, these chronic HBV carriers had received no treatment. General observations from the study: It was tumor-adjacent and tumor-blood pairs that overlapped less than tumor region pairs did. Significantly greater top-250-clone fractions characterized tumors relative to blood (p = 0.039).

For this clonotype: Antigen unknown. Lacking the conserved final phenylalanine or tryptophan, this CDR3 likely reflects a read error. Because the CDR3's place on the DNA is in doubt, the DNA is left out and the CDR3 is given as listed by TCRdb.

This receptor was obtained from a woman in her 30s with primary liver carcinoma and hepatitis B virus infection. Sequenced input: liver tumor tissue from sampling region 5. Documented subset: tumor region T5, tumor centre.

The CDR3 reads CASNKEKGSQETQYS. V is TRBV21-1 and J is TRBJ2-5. TRBV21-1 is reported as a pseudogene. Ends included, the CDR3 has 15 residues.